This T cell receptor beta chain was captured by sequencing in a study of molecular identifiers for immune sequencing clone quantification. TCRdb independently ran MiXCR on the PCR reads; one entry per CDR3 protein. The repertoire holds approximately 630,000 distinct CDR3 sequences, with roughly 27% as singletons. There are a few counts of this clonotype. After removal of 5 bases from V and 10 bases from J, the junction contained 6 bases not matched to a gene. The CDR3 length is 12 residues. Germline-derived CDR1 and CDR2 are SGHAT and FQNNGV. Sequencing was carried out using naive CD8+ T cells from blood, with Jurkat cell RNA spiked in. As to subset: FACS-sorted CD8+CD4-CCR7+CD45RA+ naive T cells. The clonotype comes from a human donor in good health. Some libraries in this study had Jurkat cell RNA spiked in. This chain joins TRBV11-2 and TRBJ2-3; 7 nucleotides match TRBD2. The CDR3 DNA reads TGTGCCAGCAGCGGACTAGAGATCGCGCAGTATTTT. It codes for CASSGLEIAQYF.